This TCR beta chain comes out of a study of T cell repertoires in cytomegalovirus infection. Study context: In public TCR beta signatures, there were indications of both CMV infection and matching HLA type.

This clonotype showed up just a few times. What it recognizes is unknown. General study points: CMV-specific TCR beta clonotypes restricted by HLA-C dominated the ex vivo response. Carriers of CMV and the relevant HLA type were discriminated by public TCR beta frequency.

V lost 0 bases and J 4 bases, leaving 12 bases between the germline ends. This CDR3 is built from 15 residues. Germline CDR1 and CDR2: LNHNV and YYDKDF (reference sequence). MiXCR, applied by TCRdb to the reads, yields one record per CDR3 protein. The sample contains 480,000 or so distinct CDR3 sequences, roughly 12% of which appear only once. This chain joins TRBV15 and TRBJ1-2; D unclear. This receptor was obtained from a human donor in good health (CMV status not recorded). Some clones in this sample may be carry-over from other donors' samples. The sequencing input was PBMCs. In DNA form, the CDR3 reads TGTGCCACCAGCAGAGATCTGTCCTACATCTATGGCTACACCTTC. Protein sequence: CATSRDLSYIYGYTF.